This TCR beta chain came from a study of blood T cell repertoires in COVID-19. V lost 7 bases, J lost 0 bases, and 6 bases stayed unmatched. This CDR3 comprises 14 residues. The V gene's germline CDR1 is MNHEY and CDR2 SVGAGI. As processed by the authors: Reference gene primer amplification yielded estimated nucleated cell counts. Clones were read by immunoSEQ multiplex PCR, and TCRdb kept only the in-frame ones, dropping some. The V and J calls and clone size were taken over from that table, and D and trimming were inferred from the DNA. The sample has about 300,000 clones, roughly 85% seen once; the top ten hold under 6%. Membership in each cohort depended on participant-reported clinical history. Recovered participants had two consecutive negative NP/OP PCR tests, healthcare professional clearance, or symptom resolution.

The sample consisted of PBMCs or T cells enriched from blood (not recorded which). The chain couples TRBV6-5 to TRBJ2-7, with TRBD1 matching over 7 bases. The clonotype was recovered from a woman under 40 who had recovered from COVID-19. DNA for the CDR3: TGTGCCAGCACCACAAGACAGGGCTCCTACGAGCAGTACTTC. Translation gives CASTTRQGSYEQYF.